Included here is one TCR beta chain sequence, with context. Antigen specificity is unknown. Germline CDR1 reads SGHRS; CDR2 reads YFSETQ. V was pared by 4 bases and J by 8 bases, with 15 bases between. The CDR3 runs 14 residues. The table came from immunoSEQ multiplex PCR; TCRdb's copy has only in-frame clones and leaves some out. The sample consists of about 92,000 clones, about four fifths of them appearing once. Single viable CD3+CD4+CD8-CD45RO+ cells were sorted as the memory CD4+ T cells. This sample was taken from a study of memory CD4+ T cells and cytomegalovirus serostatus. Across the study: Healthy Belgian adult donors included about nine CMV-positive and 24 CMV-negative people.

Study findings and constraints: A US-trained random forest predicted CMV serostatus with median AUC around 0.9. Each of approximately 73 CMV-associated TCRbeta sequences occurred in one to five individuals.

The V and J genes are TRBV5-1 and TRBJ1-4; D is perhaps TRBD1 (5 bases). The material sequenced was memory CD4+ T cells from blood. This TCR came from an adult in good health and CMV-seropositive. The CDR3 protein is CASSQAQGREKLFF. The DNA of the CDR3 is TGCGCCAGCAGCCAGGCCCAGGGACGCGAAAAACTGTTTTTT.